This TCR beta chain was identified in a study of OX40 agonist ivuxolimab in advanced cancers. Across the study: Dose-escalation patients had hepatocellular carcinoma, melanoma, renal cell or head and neck cancer. Three patients had partial responses: one hepatocellular carcinoma, two cutaneous melanoma.

Sampled blood was obtained at baseline, cycle 4 day 1, and cycle 7 day 1. Measured with immunoSEQ multiplex PCR; TCRdb has only the in-frame clones, and not every one. Of about 150,000 clones detected, roughly 92% appear once; the ten largest clones hold about 0.3%. Study observations and caveats: At 0.1 to 3.0 mg/kg, CD4+ and CD8+ blood T cells expanded clonally by week 6.

With respect to this clone: Its antigen is still unknown.

Germline V gene sequence: CDR1 MNHEY, CDR2 SMNVEV (reference sequence). CDR3 length equals 16 residues. The V gene lost 6 bases and the J gene lost 2 bases, with 16 bases spanning the gap. This clonotype was obtained from an adult with an advanced solid tumor such as melanoma, head and neck, liver or kidney cancer. The material sequenced was CD4+ or CD8+ T cells sorted from blood, taken in a trial of the OX40 agonist ivuxolimab. The gene calls are TRBV27 and TRBJ1-4; D is perhaps TRBD1 (5 bases). The CDR3 bases are TGTGCCAGCAGCCAATACAGTGGGGCCACTAATGAAAAACTGTTTTTT. This gives the protein CASSQYSGATNEKLFF.